This passage covers 13 T cell receptor beta chains from one sample sequenced in a study of T cells in localized non-small cell lung cancer. The method was immunoSEQ multiplex PCR; TCRdb's version includes in-frame clones alone and lacks a portion of them. The sample carries some 730 clones, 25% recorded once. The sequencing here drew on normal lung tissue next to the tumor, taken before any cancer treatment. All receptors come from a woman between 35 and 75 years old with stage III lung adenocarcinoma.

The chain has TRBV30 and TRBJ2-1; D is unresolved. This CDR3 is 12 amino acids long. Germline CDR1 and CDR2: GTSNPN and SVGIG (reference sequence). V lost 2 bases and J lost 9, with 11 bases in between. This CDR3 is CAWSPGPGEQFF. DNA for the CDR3: TGTGCCTGGAGTCCAGGACCTGGTGAGCAGTTCTTC.

CDR3 DNA sequence: TGTGCCAGTAGTATGGGGGGCAATCAGCCCCAGCATTTT. Translated, it gives CASSMGGNQPQHF. V gene TRBV19 combines with J gene TRBJ1-5; tentative D call: TRBD1 (5 bases). With 3 bases removed from V and 2 bases from J, the gap between germline ends came to 5 bases. Germline V gives CDR1 LNHDA, CDR2 SQIVND (reference sequence). This CDR3 has 13 amino acids.

This chain connects TRBV28 to TRBJ2-3; possible D gene TRBD2, 6 bases. V was trimmed by 6 bases and J by 1 base, leaving 11 bases between them. This CDR3 is built from 14 residues. CDR1 is MDHEN, CDR2 SYDVKM, per germline. As DNA, the CDR3 is TGTGCCAGCAGCGGAGGGCTTGGCACAGATACGCAGTATTTT. This gives the protein CASSGGLGTDTQYF.

The CDR3 sequence: CASRPTAGTSGRAGELFF. The CDR3 DNA reads as TGTGCCAGCAGGCCTACGGCTGGGACTAGCGGGAGGGCCGGGGAGCTGTTTTTT. V usage is TRBV28 and J usage is TRBJ2-2; 16 nucleotides agree with TRBD2. Germline lookup yields CDR1 MDHEN and CDR2 SYDVKM. The CDR3 spans 18 residues. Trimming took 6 bases from V and 6 from J; bases not matched to a gene: 10. Complete variable domain (other parts from reference TRBV28 and TRBJ2-2): DVKVTQSSRYLVKRTGEKVFLECVQDMDHENMFWYRQDPGLGLRLIYFSYDVKMKEKGDIPEGYSVSREKKERFSLILESASTNQTSMYLCASRPTAGTSGRAGELFFGEGSRLTVL.

This clone has more than one count but fewer than ten. The chain links TRBV28 to TRBJ2-1, with D perhaps TRBD2 (6 bases). The CDR3 has 18 amino acids. CDR1 and CDR2 (germline): MDHEN, SYDVKM. The V end was cut by 7 bases, the J end by 0 bases, with 22 bases between. The CDR3 region is CASTLSGIAGSSYNEQFF. Here the CDR3 DNA reads TGTGCCAGCACCCTTTCCGGGATTGCGGGAAGCTCCTACAATGAGCAGTTCTTC.

The count of this clone is one. The chain employs TRBV29-1 and TRBJ2-1; possible D gene TRBD2, 6 bases. The CDR3 has 12 amino acids. Germline V CDR1 and CDR2: SQVTM, ANQGSEA. The V gene lost 4 bases and the J gene lost 8 bases, with 12 bases spanning the gap. The CDR3 DNA reads as TGCAGCGTTGGGGGGGACGTCGATGAGCAGTTCTTC. Translated, it gives CSVGGDVDEQFF.

This clone was recorded a few times. This rearrangement joins TRBV1 to TRBJ2-1; TRBD2, the D gene given by the table, was not confirmed from the DNA. TRBV1 constitutes a pseudogene. The CDR3 sequence is 15 residues long. CDR3 amino acids: CASSPVGGEYNEQFF. Here the CDR3 DNA reads TGCGCCAGCAGCCCTGTGGGGGGGGAGTACAATGAGCAGTTCTTC.

This chain connects TRBV19 to TRBJ1-5, with a weak D call TRBD1 (5 bases). CDR1 is LNHDA, CDR2 SQIVND, per germline (reference sequence). This CDR3 contains 18 residues. Trimming pared 3 bases from V and 1 base from J, leaving 19 bases between. CDR3 amino acids: CASSIGEQGFWSNQPQHF. CDR3 sequence (DNA): TGTGCCAGTAGTATCGGGGAGCAGGGATTTTGGAGCAATCAGCCCCAGCATTTT. The full variable domain, rest sourced from reference TRBV19 and TRBJ1-5, is DGGITQSPKYLFRKEGQNVTLSCEQNLNHDAMYWYRQDPGQGLRLIYYSQIVNDFQKGDIAEGYSVSREKKESFPLTVTSAQKNPTAFYLCASSIGEQGFWSNQPQHFGDGTRLSIL.

This chain uses TRBV15 with TRBJ2-3; unclear D gene. This CDR3 region has 15 residues. The V and J ends lost 0 bases and 1 base respectively, with 8 bases between them. Germline-derived CDR1 and CDR2 are LNHNV and YYDKDF (reference sequence). The CDR3 nucleotides read TGTGCCACCAGCAGAGAAGGCGGACGCACAGATACGCAGTATTTT. Amino acids: CATSREGGRTDTQYF.

This clone was seen only a few times. The CDR3 coding sequence is TGTGCCAGCACCTTAAACAGGAACACCGGGGAGCTGTTTTTT. The encoded protein is CASTLNRNTGELFF. This chain joins TRBV27 and TRBJ2-2, with D uncertain. The V and J ends lost 7 bases and 1 base respectively, with 10 bases between them. Germline loops: CDR1 MNHEY, CDR2 SMNVEV (reference sequence). There are 14 residues in the CDR3.

The chain couples TRBV19 to TRBJ2-1, with 11 bases matching TRBD2. CDR1 and CDR2 (germline): LNHDA, SQIVND (reference sequence). Germline trimming cut 5 bases from V and 9 bases from J; bases unmatched to any gene: 9. There are 15 residues in the CDR3. The CDR3 sequence is CASSPIAGGSGEQFF. The CDR3 bases are TGTGCCAGTAGTCCAATAGCGGGAGGGTCGGGTGAGCAGTTCTTC. Full variable domain (rest looked up from reference TRBV19 and TRBJ2-1): DGGITQSPKYLFRKEGQNVTLSCEQNLNHDAMYWYRQDPGQGLRLIYYSQIVNDFQKGDIAEGYSVSREKKESFPLTVTSAQKNPTAFYLCASSPIAGGSGEQFFGPGTRLTVL.

This clone was observed a few times. The rearrangement joins TRBV6-8 to TRBJ2-7, with 9 nucleotides matching TRBD1. V lost 2 bases and J lost 4; bases outside the gene matches: 0. The CDR3 has 13 residues. CDR1 is MNHGY, CDR2 SAAAGT, per germline. The CDR3 here is CASSYGTGYEQYF. The CDR3 region has the DNA TGTGCCAGCAGTTACGGGACAGGGTACGAGCAGTACTTC.

This chain connects TRBV5-1 to TRBJ1-1; TRBD1 aligns across 9 bases. CDR3 length: 15 residues. Trimming at V came to 0 bases and at J to 1 base, leaving 1 base not matched to a gene. CDR1 is SGHRS and CDR2 is YFSETQ in the germline V gene. The CDR3: CASSLDRGRNTEAFF. DNA of the CDR3: TGCGCCAGCAGCTTGGACAGGGGGCGGAACACTGAAGCTTTCTTT. Drawing the rest from reference TRBV5-1 and TRBJ1-1, the complete variable domain is KAGVTQTPRYLIKTRGQQVTLSCSPISGHRSVSWYQQTPGQGLQFLFEYFSETQRNKGNFPGRFSGRQFSNSRSEMNVSTLELGDSALYLCASSLDRGRNTEAFFGQGTRLTVV.